The 25 T cell receptor beta chains below come from one sample, sequenced in a study of T cells after yellow fever vaccination. From the 5' RACE reads, TCRdb called clonotypes with MiXCR, one entry per CDR3 protein. Of about 350,000 distinct CDR3 sequences in the sample, around a tenth were seen once. Source: PBMCs, taken on the day of the first yellow fever vaccination. These receptors were collected from a man between 18 and 35 years old who received the YFV17D yellow fever vaccine.

This clonotype was detected a few times. The chain carries TRBV18 and TRBJ1-2; D remains unclear. The CDR3 loop spans 13 amino acids. Deletions cut 2 bases from V and 3 bases from J, with 7 bases between. Germline CDR1 KGHSH, CDR2 LQKENI. CDR3 residues: CASSPGSDYGYTF. The CDR3 coding sequence is TGTGCCAGCTCACCAGGGTCAGACTATGGCTACACCTTC.

The chain combines TRBV5-4 with TRBJ1-1; D gene unclear. The CDR3 has 14 residues. The V and J ends lost 4 bases and 5 bases respectively, with 15 bases between them. The germline V gene encodes CDR1 SGHNT and CDR2 YYREEE (reference sequence). CDR3 protein: CASSLTERETEAFF. The CDR3 DNA sequence: TGTGCCAGCAGCCTTACAGAAAGGGAGACTGAAGCTTTCTTT.

On this clonotype: This may stem from a read error, because a much larger clone lies one nucleotide away. The chain has TRBV5-1 and TRBJ2-7, with a weak D call TRBD2 (5 bases). CDR1 is SGHRS and CDR2 is YFSETQ in the germline V gene. The CDR3 is made up of 15 amino acids. CDR3 sequence: CASSLGVGLTYDQYF. Written as DNA, the CDR3 is TGCGCCAGCAGCTTGGGCGTCGGACTGACCTACGATCAGTACTTC.

The gene calls are TRBV6-1 and TRBJ2-4; D is tentatively TRBD1 or TRBD2 (5 bases each). The CDR3 covers 16 residues. Germline V gene sequence: CDR1 MNHNS, CDR2 SASEGT. V was clipped by 6 bases and J by 3 bases, with 18 bases between them. The CDR3 loop reads CASRSSGASDKNIQYF. CDR3 bases: TGTGCCAGCAGATCATCCGGGGCTTCCGACAAAAACATTCAGTACTTC.

This clonotype was counted between two and nine times. This chain uses TRBV12-3 or TRBV12-4 with TRBJ1-6; D ambiguous. Trimming took off 8 bases at V and 6 bases at J, with 11 bases between the two ends. This CDR3 is built from 13 residues. The DNA for the CDR3 is TGTGCCAGCGGCGGGTCCGTTAATTCACCCCTCCACTTT. The encoded protein is CASGGSVNSPLHF.

About this clonotype itself: No conserved phenylalanine or tryptophan ends this CDR3, so it is likely a read error. No DNA is shown, since the ends of the CDR3 on it are uncertain; the CDR3 is the one TCRdb lists. J is TRBJ2-5 and V is TRBV21-1; the table's D call TRBD1 went unverified against the DNA. TRBV21-1 is termed a pseudogene. The CDR3 has 16 amino acids, counting both end residues. The CDR3: CASSKVGQGRQETQYV.

As DNA, the CDR3 is TGCGCCAGCAGCCAAGGCGACGGGGGGCCCTGGGAGCAGTACTTC. Translating it yields CASSQGDGGPWEQYF. The genes are TRBV4-3 and TRBJ2-7; D perhaps matches TRBD2 (7 bases). From germline, CDR1 is LGHNA and CDR2 YSLEER. The CDR3 spans 15 residues. The V end was cut by 1 base, the J end by 7 bases, with 17 bases between.

This clonotype was recorded a few times. This chain links TRBV29-1 with TRBJ2-7; 8 bases fit TRBD1. This CDR3 region has 14 residues. Germline assignment: CDR1 SQVTM and CDR2 ANQGSEA. V was clipped by 3 bases and J by 1 base; unmatched bases: 5. The CDR3 here is CSVEDRVRSYEQYF. CDR3 DNA: TGCAGCGTTGAGGACAGGGTTAGGTCCTACGAGCAGTACTTC.

The genes are TRBV24-1 and TRBJ2-1; D uncertain. V shed 9 bases and J shed 3 bases, with 17 bases lying between them. Germline V gene lookup returns CDR1 KGHDR and CDR2 SFDVKD. This CDR3 comprises 15 residues. CDR3 residues: CATPGIGGIYNEQFF. In DNA form, the CDR3 reads TGTGCCACCCCCGGTATCGGTGGGATCTACAATGAGCAGTTCTTC.

Ten or more counts support this clonotype. The chain combines TRBV12-3 or TRBV12-4 with TRBJ1-2, with TRBD1 matching over 7 bases. V gave up 6 bases and J gave up 4 bases; unmatched junction bases: 8. CDR3 length: 14 residues. CDR3 bases: TGTGCCAGCAGCCCCGGGACAGCGGGCTATGGCTACACCTTC. It yields the protein CASSPGTAGYGYTF.

This clonotype has more than one count but fewer than ten. The chain carries TRBV6-1 and TRBJ2-3, with D possibly TRBD2 on 6 matching bases. CDR3 size: 13 residues. Per germline, CDR1 MNHNS and CDR2 SASEGT. V lost 7 bases and J 3 bases, leaving 11 bases between the germline ends. In nucleotides, the CDR3 is TGTGCCAGCACGGTTAGCGGAACAGATACGCAGTATTTT. It encodes CASTVSGTDTQYF.

This clonotype was found many times. The V gene is TRBV19, the J gene TRBJ1-2, with a tentative D call TRBD1 (6 bases). There are 14 residues in the CDR3. Trimming removed 6 bases from V and 4 bases from J, with 15 bases in between. Looked up from germline, CDR1 is LNHDA and CDR2 is SQIVND (reference sequence). CDR3 sequence: CASSPDSRPYGYTF. CDR3 in DNA: TGTGCCAGTAGCCCGGACAGTCGCCCCTATGGCTACACCTTC.

This clonotype was observed a handful of times. The rearrangement links TRBV10-2 to TRBJ2-3; D unclear. Germline values: CDR1 WSHSY, CDR2 SAAADI. CDR3 length: 16 amino acids. The V end was cut by 7 bases, the J end by 6 bases, with 23 bases between. The CDR3 coding sequence is TGCGCCAGCACCGATCAGCGCTCTCGGATATCCGATACGCAGTATTTT. Translated: CASTDQRSRISDTQYF.

This clonotype turned up a few times. The J gene is TRBJ1-2, the V gene TRBV5-1, with D uncertain. In germline, CDR1 is SGHRS, CDR2 YFSETQ. CDR3 length: 12 amino acids. V was cut by 4 bases and J by 2 bases, with 6 bases left in between. Here the CDR3 reads CASSQLNYGYTF. CDR3 nucleotide sequence: TGCGCCAGCAGCCAGCTGAACTATGGCTACACCTTC.

The CDR3 is CASSPVHYSDEQYF. The CDR3 coding sequence is TGTGCCAGCAGCCCGGTACACTACAGCGACGAGCAGTACTTC. The chain is built from TRBV7-9 and TRBJ2-7, with unresolved D. There are 14 residues in the CDR3. The V end was cut by 5 bases, the J end by 5 bases, with 16 bases between. CDR1 is SEHNR and CDR2 is FQNEAQ in the germline V gene (reference sequence).

This clonotype was seen a handful of times. The gene calls are TRBV20-1 and TRBJ1-5, with a tentative D call TRBD1 (6 bases). The CDR3 extends over 15 amino acids. Germline-derived CDR1 and CDR2 are DFQATT and SNEGSKA (reference sequence). With 7 bases removed from V and 0 bases from J, the gap between germline ends came to 16 bases. DNA for the CDR3: TGCAGTGTCGAGCCACAGGGCTATAGCAATCAGCCCCAGCATTTT. It encodes CSVEPQGYSNQPQHF.

This clonotype was counted a few times. The chain has TRBV19 and TRBJ2-1; unclear D gene. V was trimmed by 3 bases and J by 12 bases, leaving 12 bases between them. The CDR3 totals 12 residues. Germline values: CDR1 LNHDA, CDR2 SQIVND (reference sequence). CDR3 region: CASSIGPMGQFF. As DNA, the CDR3 is TGTGCCAGTAGTATCGGCCCGATGGGGCAGTTCTTC. Using reference TRBV19 and TRBJ2-1 for the parts outside the CDR3, the full variable domain is DGGITQSPKYLFRKEGQNVTLSCEQNLNHDAMYWYRQDPGQGLRLIYYSQIVNDFQKGDIAEGYSVSREKKESFPLTVTSAQKNPTAFYLCASSIGPMGQFFGPGTRLTVL.

The V gene is TRBV12-3 or TRBV12-4, the J gene TRBJ2-2; possibly TRBD1 or TRBD2 for D (5 bases each). The V end was cut by 3 bases, the J end by 0 bases, with 14 bases between. CDR3 size: 17 residues. CDR3 region: CASSFLGVRTNTGELFF. The CDR3 DNA is TGTGCCAGCAGTTTCCTGGGGGTCAGGACGAACACCGGGGAGCTGTTTTTT.

This clonotype turned up a few times. The rearrangement links TRBV24-1 to TRBJ2-1; 10 bases align to TRBD1. Germline CDR1 is KGHDR and CDR2 is SFDVKD. CDR3 size: 16 residues. V shed 6 bases and J 2 bases; nucleotides not matched to a gene: 6. The CDR3: CATSQSGQGTYNEQFF. The CDR3 coding sequence is TGTGCCACCAGTCAGTCGGGACAGGGGACCTACAATGAGCAGTTCTTC.

This clonotype was picked up a small number of times. The rearrangement uses TRBV24-1 and TRBJ2-3, with TRBD2 identical over 9 bases. V lost 1 base to trimming and J lost 4 bases; unmatched junction nucleotides: 2. Germline loops: CDR1 KGHDR, CDR2 SFDVKD. The CDR3 spans 15 residues. CDR3 nucleotides: TGTGCCACCAGTGATTTTGGGACTAGCTCAGATACGCAGTATTTT. It yields the protein CATSDFGTSSDTQYF.

This clonotype was counted a few times. The J gene is TRBJ1-1, the V gene TRBV5-1; D remains unclear. This CDR3 region has 14 residues. CDR1 is SGHRS and CDR2 is YFSETQ in the germline V gene. Trimming stripped 0 bases from V and 4 bases from J, with 10 bases between. The CDR3 is CASSLVGMSTEAFF. CDR3 DNA sequence: TGCGCCAGCAGCTTGGTGGGGATGAGCACTGAAGCTTTCTTT.

This clonotype was detected only a few times. The chain employs TRBV10-3 and TRBJ2-5, with TRBD1 matching over 7 bases. This CDR3 has 12 amino acids. The germline CDR1 and CDR2 sequences are ENHRY and SYGVKD. The J segment lost 1 base and the V segment lost 8 bases, leaving 1 base of the junction unmatched. In nucleotides, the CDR3 is TGTGCCATCGGGACAGCCCAAGAGACCCAGTACTTC. It yields the protein CAIGTAQETQYF.

This clonotype came up a few times. This chain connects TRBV3-1 to TRBJ2-7, with D maybe TRBD2 (7 bases). Between the trimmed V and J ends, which lost 8 bases and 2 bases, there was a span of 16 bases. The germline gives CDR1 LGHDT, CDR2 YNNKEL (reference sequence). This CDR3 is 14 amino acids long. The CDR3 here is CASGGQGGPYEQYF. DNA for the CDR3: TGTGCCAGCGGGGGGCAGGGAGGGCCCTACGAGCAGTACTTC.

This clonotype was recorded many times. This chain joins TRBV7-9 and TRBJ2-5; TRBD1 agrees at 8 bases. From germline, CDR1 is SEHNR and CDR2 FQNEAQ (reference sequence). The trim removed 4 bases at V and 0 bases at J, leaving 10 bases unmatched. This CDR3 comprises 17 residues. In nucleotides, the CDR3 is TGTGCCAGCAGCTCCGGCGTAAGACAGGGGTACCAAGAGACCCAGTACTTC. It codes for CASSSGVRQGYQETQYF. Combining the CDR3 with reference TRBV7-9 and TRBJ2-5 gives the whole variable domain DTGVSQNPRHKITKRGQNVTFRCDPISEHNRLYWYRQTLGQGPEFLTYFQNEAQLEKSRLLSDRFSAERPKGSFSTLEIQRTEQGDSAMYLCASSSGVRQGYQETQYFGPGTRLLVL.

This clonotype turned up a few times. The chain carries TRBV12-3 or TRBV12-4 and TRBJ2-2; D may correspond to TRBD1 or TRBD2 (5 bases each). V lost 11 bases, J lost 6 bases, and 19 bases lay in between. The CDR3 is 14 residues long. DNA of the CDR3: TGTGCCGTCGGGACCGGGCCTCGCGCCGGGGAGCTGTTTTTT. Amino acids: CAVGTGPRAGELFF.